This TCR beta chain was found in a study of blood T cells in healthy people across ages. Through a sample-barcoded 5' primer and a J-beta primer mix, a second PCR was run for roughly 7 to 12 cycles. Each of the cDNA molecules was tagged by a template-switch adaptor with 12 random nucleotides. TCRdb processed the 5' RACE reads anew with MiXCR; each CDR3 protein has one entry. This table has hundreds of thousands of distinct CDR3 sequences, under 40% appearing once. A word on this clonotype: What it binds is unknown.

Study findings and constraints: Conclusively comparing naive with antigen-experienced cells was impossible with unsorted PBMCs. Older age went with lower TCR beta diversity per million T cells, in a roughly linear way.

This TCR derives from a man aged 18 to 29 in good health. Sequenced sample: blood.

The CDR3 nucleotides are TGCGCCAGCAGCCAAGGGGCCCAGAGCAATCAGCCCCAGCATTTT. It codes for CASSQGAQSNQPQHF. J is TRBJ1-5 and V is TRBV4-1; D unclear. Per germline, CDR1 MGHRA and CDR2 YSYEKL. CDR3 length: 15 residues. Trimming removed 1 base from V and 1 base from J, with 8 bases in between.